Listed here are 27 T cell receptor beta chains from one sample, sequenced in a study of response to subunit inactivated influenza vaccine. MiXCR was run by TCRdb on the RT-PCR reads, yielding one entry per CDR3 protein. The table records about 540,000 distinct CDR3 sequences, under 30% of them present only once. These same records also appear under a second study, on T cells expressing NK-cell markers. From that study: The TCR beta cDNA came from 5'RACE template switching with UMIs.

This sample comprised CD4+ T cells sorted from PBMCs, obtained less than 13 days after vaccination. These receptors all stem from a man aged 50-59 years who received an inactivated influenza vaccine.

The chain uses TRBV4-2 and TRBJ1-2; TRBD1 matches 8 bases. The CDR3 length is 14 residues. Germline V CDR1 and CDR2: LGHNA, YNFKEQ. With 1 base clipped from V and 6 bases from J, the junction kept 4 bases outside the gene matches. The DNA for the CDR3 is TGTGCCAGCAGCCAAGCCGGACAGGGTGATGGCTACACCTTC. Its translation is CASSQAGQGDGYTF.

This rearrangement joins TRBV7-9 to TRBJ1-1; D is undetermined. Trimming left V 3 bases short and J 6 bases short, with 14 bases between. The CDR3 covers 14 residues. Germline assignment: CDR1 SEHNR and CDR2 FQNEAQ (reference sequence). The CDR3 DNA sequence: TGTGCCAGCAGCTTCCCCAACCTATCCCCTGAAGCTTTCTTT. Translation gives CASSFPNLSPEAFF.

A few counts support this clonotype. V usage is TRBV7-2 and J usage is TRBJ2-5; perhaps TRBD1 as D (5 bases). V dropped 0 bases and J dropped 5 bases, with 13 bases sitting between them. Germline loops: CDR1 SGHTA, CDR2 FQGNSA. This CDR3 has 15 amino acids. The chain's CDR3 is CASSLAGALRETQYF. The CDR3 nucleotides are TGTGCCAGCAGCTTAGCAGGGGCCTTGAGGGAGACCCAGTACTTC.

This clonotype was detected a few times. This chain links TRBV5-1 with TRBJ2-3, with 11 bases matching TRBD1. The CDR3 length is 13 residues. Trimming cost V 5 bases and J 7 bases; bases outside gene matches: 3. CDR1 is SGHRS and CDR2 is YFSETQ in the germline V gene. The CDR3 DNA reads as TGCGCCAGCAGTGGACAGGGGGCAAATACGCAGTATTTT. Translating gives CASSGQGANTQYF.

V is TRBV11-2 and J is TRBJ2-7; the D gene is possibly TRBD1 (6 bases). CDR3 length: 14 amino acids. V was trimmed by 2 bases and J by 5 bases, leaving 13 bases between them. Per the germline V gene, CDR1 is SGHAT and CDR2 is FQNNGV. This chain's CDR3 is CASSLRNRENEQYF. Written as DNA, the CDR3 is TGTGCCAGCAGCTTAAGGAACAGGGAAAACGAGCAGTACTTC.

This clonotype has more than one count but fewer than ten. The chain recombines TRBV11-2 with TRBJ2-7, with 12 bases identical to TRBD2. The CDR3 totals 18 residues. V was pared by 4 bases and J by 2 bases, with 12 bases of the junction left unmatched. Germline V gives CDR1 SGHAT, CDR2 FQNNGV. The CDR3 nucleotides read TGTGCCAGCAGCTCTCGCTCCATGACTAGCGGGAGAACCTACGAGCAGTACTTC. It specifies CASSSRSMTSGRTYEQYF.

V is TRBV12-3 or TRBV12-4 and J is TRBJ1-1, with a weak D call TRBD1 (6 bases). The CDR3 spans 12 residues. Trimming shortened V by 7 bases and J by 4 bases, and 10 bases separated the two germline ends. Here the CDR3 reads CASTWGATEAFF. CDR3 sequence (DNA): TGTGCCAGCACTTGGGGGGCCACTGAAGCTTTCTTT.

V usage is TRBV6-1 and J usage is TRBJ2-1; 7 bases fit TRBD2. The V gene's germline CDR1 is MNHNS and CDR2 SASEGT. The CDR3 has 14 amino acids. J lost 8 bases, V lost 6 bases, and 10 bases had no gene match. The chain's CDR3 is CASRKAGRLYEQFF. CDR3 nucleotide sequence: TGTGCCAGCAGAAAAGCGGGGAGGTTGTATGAGCAGTTCTTC.

The chain uses TRBV10-3 and TRBJ2-5, with a tentative D call TRBD2 (5 bases). V was clipped by 0 bases and J by 2 bases, with 10 bases between them. Germline CDR1 ENHRY, CDR2 SYGVKD. The CDR3 is made up of 15 amino acids. This chain's CDR3 is CAISESGSGQETQYF. The DNA of the CDR3 is TGTGCCATCAGTGAGTCAGGGAGCGGACAAGAGACCCAGTACTTC.

On this clonotype: Germline is not matched at one junction end, which may reflect a read error. This chain joins TRBV29-1 and TRBJ2-7; 8 nucleotides line up with TRBD1. Germline V gene lookup returns CDR1 SQVTM and CDR2 ANQGSEA. The CDR3 covers 16 residues. This CDR3 reads CSVEGRAGQGFYEQYF. The CDR3 DNA follows: TGCAGCGTGGAAGGGCGGGCAGGACAGGGTTTTTACGAGCAGTACTTC.

The rearrangement uses TRBV5-1 and TRBJ2-5; 10 bases agree with TRBD1. This CDR3 has 14 amino acids. Trimming took 4 bases from V and 7 from J; bases not matched to a gene: 7. Looked up from germline, CDR1 is SGHRS and CDR2 is YFSETQ. The DNA of the CDR3 is TGCGCCAGCAGCGCCGGGACAGGGGACGGGACCCAGTACTTC. This codes for CASSAGTGDGTQYF.

This clonotype showed up just a few times. CDR3 bases: TGTGCCAGCAGCTTATTAAGCCTTAACTATGGCTACACCTTC. Translating gives CASSLLSLNYGYTF. The chain employs TRBV7-9 and TRBJ1-2; D call uncertain. Per germline, CDR1 SEHNR and CDR2 FQNEAQ (reference sequence). Trimming cost V 2 bases and J 1 base, with 8 bases left between them. The CDR3 totals 14 residues.

The chain links TRBV6-2 or TRBV6-3 to TRBJ1-1; weak D call: TRBD1 (5 bases). The V end lost 2 bases, the J end lost 3 bases, and 10 bases lay between the germline ends. The germline gives CDR1 MNHEY, CDR2 SVGEGT. The CDR3 runs to 14 residues. CDR3 residues: CASSYRGTDTEAFF. The CDR3 DNA reads as TGTGCCAGCAGTTACAGGGGCACGGACACTGAAGCTTTCTTT.

The V and J genes are TRBV12-3 or TRBV12-4 and TRBJ2-2; 8 nucleotides align to TRBD1. CDR3 length equals 16 residues. J was trimmed by 7 bases and V by 3 bases; bases with no gene match: 10. This CDR3 reads CASSFKGQGASGELFF. Written as DNA, the CDR3 is TGTGCCAGCAGTTTTAAGGGGCAGGGGGCGAGCGGGGAGCTGTTTTTT.

The genes are TRBV12-3 or TRBV12-4 and TRBJ1-1, with 7 bases matching TRBD1. The trim removed 6 bases at V and 5 bases at J, leaving 6 bases unmatched. The CDR3 extends over 13 amino acids. The CDR3 sequence: CASRPGQQTEAFF. The DNA for the CDR3 is TGTGCCAGCAGACCGGGACAGCAGACTGAAGCTTTCTTT.

The gene calls are TRBV19 and TRBJ2-1; 8 nucleotides line up with TRBD1. The CDR3 covers 15 residues. Per germline, CDR1 LNHDA and CDR2 SQIVND (reference sequence). With 7 bases clipped from V and 0 bases from J, the junction kept 5 bases outside the gene matches. CDR3 in DNA: TGTGCCAGTATTGGACAGGGAAGCTCCTACAATGAGCAGTTCTTC. This codes for CASIGQGSSYNEQFF.

This clonotype was observed a handful of times. The V gene is TRBV18, the J gene TRBJ2-5; no clear D gene. The germline gives CDR1 KGHSH, CDR2 LQKENI. This CDR3 region has 12 residues. V was trimmed by 0 bases and J by 4 bases, leaving 3 bases between them. CDR3 DNA sequence: TGTGCCAGCTCACCACCGACAGAGACCCAGTACTTC. Translation: CASSPPTETQYF. Full variable domain (outside the CDR3, taken from reference TRBV18 and TRBJ2-5): NAGVMQNPRHLVRRRGQEARLRCSPMKGHSHVYWYRQLPEEGLKFMVYLQKENIIDESGMPKERFSAEFPKEGPSILRIQQVVRGDSAAYFCASSPPTETQYFGPGTRLLVL.

This clonotype was seen only a few times. CDR3 coding DNA: TGCAGTGCAGTCGTACTCGGGCGGGAGACCCAGTACTTC. It codes for CSAVVLGRETQYF. This chain uses TRBV20-1 with TRBJ2-5; D unresolved. The CDR3 sequence is 13 residues long. CDR1 and CDR2 from the germline V gene are DFQATT and SNEGSKA (reference sequence). Trimming stripped 6 bases from V and 5 bases from J, with 16 bases between.

This chain connects TRBV11-2 to TRBJ1-1; no clear D gene. The CDR3 loop spans 15 amino acids. Trimming left V 0 bases short and J 4 bases short, with 12 bases between. Germline values: CDR1 SGHAT, CDR2 FQNNGV. The CDR3 DNA reads as TGTGCCAGCAGCTTAGAACTGGGGAGCGGCACTGAAGCTTTCTTT. Its protein is CASSLELGSGTEAFF.

The chain has TRBV3-1 and TRBJ2-1; D perhaps matches TRBD1 (5 bases). With 2 bases removed from V and 7 bases from J, the gap between germline ends came to 15 bases. The germline V gene encodes CDR1 LGHDT and CDR2 YNNKEL (reference sequence). There are 15 residues in the CDR3. The CDR3 loop reads CASSQSGAGRNEQFF. CDR3 nucleotides: TGTGCCAGCAGCCAAAGTGGGGCAGGGCGAAATGAGCAGTTCTTC.

This clonotype was counted only a few times. This chain uses TRBV11-2 with TRBJ2-1; a possible D gene is TRBD2 (6 bases). Trimming pared 0 bases from V and 8 bases from J, leaving 11 bases between. CDR3 length equals 14 residues. The germline CDR1 and CDR2 sequences are SGHAT and FQNNGV. This chain's CDR3 is CASSLEAGVHEQFF. For the CDR3, the DNA is TGTGCCAGCAGCTTAGAAGCGGGTGTCCATGAGCAGTTCTTC.

The table lists this clonotype with a few counts. V gene TRBV5-1 combines with J gene TRBJ1-1; D uncertain. The germline CDR1 and CDR2 sequences are SGHRS and YFSETQ. V was cut by 4 bases and J by 6 bases, with 13 bases left in between. The CDR3 has 13 amino acids. This CDR3 reads CASSRHGVPEAFF. Written as DNA, the CDR3 is TGCGCCAGCAGCAGGCATGGGGTACCTGAAGCTTTCTTT.

This clonotype has only a few counts. The chain uses TRBV6-1 and TRBJ1-1, with D perhaps TRBD1 (5 bases). V was cut by 1 base and J by 3 bases, with 12 bases left in between. The CDR3 has 15 amino acids. CDR1 is MNHNS, CDR2 SASEGT, per germline. The CDR3 protein is CASSEVVGPHTEAFF. CDR3 nucleotides: TGTGCCAGCAGTGAAGTTGTGGGGCCTCACACTGAAGCTTTCTTT.

This clonotype was observed a handful of times. The chain links TRBV7-7 to TRBJ2-5; 9 nucleotides agree with TRBD2. The CDR3 length is 16 residues. The trim removed 5 bases at V and 5 bases at J, leaving 12 bases unmatched. Per the germline V gene, CDR1 is SSHAT and CDR2 is FNYEAQ (reference sequence). The DNA for the CDR3 is TGTGCCAGCAGCCCCATAGCGGGAGTGGGTATGGAGACCCAGTACTTC. It specifies CASSPIAGVGMETQYF.

Ten or more counts support this clonotype. This rearrangement joins TRBV4-2 to TRBJ2-7, with 10 bases identical to TRBD1. Germline CDR1 and CDR2: LGHNA and YNFKEQ. This CDR3 has 15 residues. Germline trimming cut 3 bases from V and 5 bases from J; bases unmatched to any gene: 7. The chain's CDR3 is CASSHSGTGVDEQYF. CDR3 nucleotide sequence: TGTGCCAGCAGCCATTCCGGGACAGGGGTAGACGAGCAGTACTTC.

This clonotype was detected only a few times. V gene TRBV6-5 combines with J gene TRBJ1-1, with 9 bases matching TRBD1. CDR1 is MNHEY, CDR2 SVGAGI, per germline. The CDR3 extends over 15 amino acids. With 2 bases clipped from V and 3 bases from J, the junction kept 4 bases outside the gene matches. Here the CDR3 DNA reads TGTGCCAGCAGTTACGCGACAGGGGGGGACACTGAAGCTTTCTTT. This translates into CASSYATGGDTEAFF.

The chain has TRBV7-9 and TRBJ2-7; D ambiguous. Germline CDR1 is SEHNR and CDR2 is FQNEAQ (reference sequence). Trimming took 6 bases from V and 5 from J, leaving 14 bases between them. The CDR3 extends over 13 amino acids. The DNA of the CDR3 is TGTGCCAGCAGATCCGGGTCCCTGAACGAGCAGTACTTC. Its protein is CASRSGSLNEQYF.